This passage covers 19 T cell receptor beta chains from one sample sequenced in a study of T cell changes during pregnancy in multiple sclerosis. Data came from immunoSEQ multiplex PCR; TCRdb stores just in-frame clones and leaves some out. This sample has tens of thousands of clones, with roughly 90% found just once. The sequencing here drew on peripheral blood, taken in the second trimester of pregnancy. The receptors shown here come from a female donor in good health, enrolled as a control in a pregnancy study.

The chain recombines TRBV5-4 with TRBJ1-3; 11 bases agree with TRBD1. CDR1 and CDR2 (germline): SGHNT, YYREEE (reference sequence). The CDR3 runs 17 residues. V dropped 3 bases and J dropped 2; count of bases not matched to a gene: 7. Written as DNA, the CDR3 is TGTGCCAGCAGCTGGGGACAGGGGGTCCTTACTGGAAACACCATATATTTT. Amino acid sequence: CASSWGQGVLTGNTIYF.

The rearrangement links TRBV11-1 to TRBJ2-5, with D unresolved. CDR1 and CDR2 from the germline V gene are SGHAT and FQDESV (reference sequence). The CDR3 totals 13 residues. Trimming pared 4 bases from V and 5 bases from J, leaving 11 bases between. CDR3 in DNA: TGTGCCAGCAGCTCGCCCCCCGGGGAGACCCAGTACTTC. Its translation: CASSSPPGETQYF.

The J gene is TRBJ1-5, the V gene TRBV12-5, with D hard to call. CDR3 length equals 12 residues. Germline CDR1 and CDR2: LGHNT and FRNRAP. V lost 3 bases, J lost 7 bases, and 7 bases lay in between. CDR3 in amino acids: CASGFLEQPQHF. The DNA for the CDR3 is TGTGCTAGTGGTTTTTTAGAACAGCCCCAGCATTTT.

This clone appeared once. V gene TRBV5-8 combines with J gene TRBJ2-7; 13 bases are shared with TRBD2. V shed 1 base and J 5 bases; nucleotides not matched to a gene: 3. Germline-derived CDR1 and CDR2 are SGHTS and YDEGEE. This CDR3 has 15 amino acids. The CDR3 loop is CASSLTSGRVHEQYF. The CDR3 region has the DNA TGTGCCAGCAGCTTGACTAGCGGGAGGGTCCACGAGCAGTACTTC.

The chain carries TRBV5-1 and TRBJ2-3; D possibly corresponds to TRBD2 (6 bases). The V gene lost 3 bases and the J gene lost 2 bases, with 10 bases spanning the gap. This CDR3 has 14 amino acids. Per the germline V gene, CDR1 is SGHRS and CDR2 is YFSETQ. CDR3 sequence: CASSWRDLTDTQYF. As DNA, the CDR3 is TGCGCCAGCAGCTGGCGGGACCTCACAGATACGCAGTATTTT.

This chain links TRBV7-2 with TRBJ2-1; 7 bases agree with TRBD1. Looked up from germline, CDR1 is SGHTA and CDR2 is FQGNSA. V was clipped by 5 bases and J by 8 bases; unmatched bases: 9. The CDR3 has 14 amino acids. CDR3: CASSPTRGTDEQFF. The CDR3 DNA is TGTGCCAGCAGCCCCACCAGGGGGACGGATGAGCAGTTCTTC.

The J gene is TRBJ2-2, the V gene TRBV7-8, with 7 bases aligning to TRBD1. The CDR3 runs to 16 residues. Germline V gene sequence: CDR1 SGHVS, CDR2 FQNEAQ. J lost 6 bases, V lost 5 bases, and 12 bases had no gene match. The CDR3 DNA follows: TGTGCCAGCAGCCCCACGACAGGGATAATGGCCGGGGAGCTGTTTTTT. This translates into CASSPTTGIMAGELFF.

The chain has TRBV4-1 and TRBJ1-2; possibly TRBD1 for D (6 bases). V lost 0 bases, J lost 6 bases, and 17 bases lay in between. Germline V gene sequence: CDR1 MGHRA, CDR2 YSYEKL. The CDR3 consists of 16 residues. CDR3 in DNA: TGCGCCAGCAGCCAAGAGCAGGGGATAATACACAATGGCTACACCTTC. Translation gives CASSQEQGIIHNGYTF.

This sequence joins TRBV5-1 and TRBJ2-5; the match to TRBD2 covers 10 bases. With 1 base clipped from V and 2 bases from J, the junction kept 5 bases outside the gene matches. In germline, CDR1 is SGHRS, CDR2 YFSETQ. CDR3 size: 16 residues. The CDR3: CASSLWASGGQETQYF. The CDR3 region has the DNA TGCGCCAGCAGCTTGTGGGCTAGCGGGGGTCAAGAGACCCAGTACTTC.

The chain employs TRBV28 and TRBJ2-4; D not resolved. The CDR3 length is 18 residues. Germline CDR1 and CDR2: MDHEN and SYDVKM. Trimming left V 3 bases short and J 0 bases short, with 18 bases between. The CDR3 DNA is TGTGCCAGCAGTTTGGCCCATGGGCGACACCTAGCCAAAAACATTCAGTACTTC. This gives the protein CASSLAHGRHLAKNIQYF. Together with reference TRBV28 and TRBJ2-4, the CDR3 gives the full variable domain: DVKVTQSSRYLVKRTGEKVFLECVQDMDHENMFWYRQDPGLGLRLIYFSYDVKMKEKGDIPEGYSVSREKKERFSLILESASTNQTSMYLCASSLAHGRHLAKNIQYFGAGTRLSVL.

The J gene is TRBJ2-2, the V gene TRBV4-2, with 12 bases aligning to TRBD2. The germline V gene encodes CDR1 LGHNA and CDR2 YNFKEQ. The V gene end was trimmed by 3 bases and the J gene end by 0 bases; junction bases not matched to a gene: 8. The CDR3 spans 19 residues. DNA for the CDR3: TGTGCCAGCAGCCACACAAGACTAGCGGGGGCCTCGAACACCGGGGAGCTGTTTTTT. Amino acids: CASSHTRLAGASNTGELFF.

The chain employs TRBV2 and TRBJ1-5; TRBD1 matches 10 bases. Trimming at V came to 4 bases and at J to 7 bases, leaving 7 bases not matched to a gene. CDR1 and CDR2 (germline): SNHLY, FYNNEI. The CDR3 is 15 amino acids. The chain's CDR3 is CASSGLDRGNQPQHF. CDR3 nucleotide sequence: TGTGCCAGCAGTGGACTGGACAGGGGGAACCAGCCCCAGCATTTT.

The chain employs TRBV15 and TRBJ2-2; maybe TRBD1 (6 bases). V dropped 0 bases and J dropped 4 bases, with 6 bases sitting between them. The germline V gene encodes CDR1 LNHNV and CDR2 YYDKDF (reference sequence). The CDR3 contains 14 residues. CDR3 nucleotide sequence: TGTGCCACCAGCAGAGACAGGGGCACCGGGGAGCTGTTTTTT. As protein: CATSRDRGTGELFF.

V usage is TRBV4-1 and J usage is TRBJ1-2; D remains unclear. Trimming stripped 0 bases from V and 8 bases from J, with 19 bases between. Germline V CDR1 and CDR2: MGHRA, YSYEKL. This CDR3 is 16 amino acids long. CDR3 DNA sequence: TGCGCCAGCAGCCAAGAGAGCGGTAGCCGCCCTGAGGGCTACACCTTC. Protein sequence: CASSQESGSRPEGYTF.

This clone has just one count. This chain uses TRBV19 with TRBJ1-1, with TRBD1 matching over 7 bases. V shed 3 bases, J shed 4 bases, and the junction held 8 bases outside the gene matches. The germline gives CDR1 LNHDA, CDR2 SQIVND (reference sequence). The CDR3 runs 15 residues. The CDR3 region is CASSMSRGLGTEAFF. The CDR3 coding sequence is TGTGCCAGTAGTATGTCTAGGGGGCTAGGCACTGAAGCTTTCTTT.

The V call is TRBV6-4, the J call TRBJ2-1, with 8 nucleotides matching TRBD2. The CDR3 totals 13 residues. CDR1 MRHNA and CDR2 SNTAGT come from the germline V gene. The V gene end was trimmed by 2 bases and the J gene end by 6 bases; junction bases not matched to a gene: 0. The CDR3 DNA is TGTGCCAGCAGTGACGGGACTAGCAATGAGCAGTTCTTC. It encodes CASSDGTSNEQFF.

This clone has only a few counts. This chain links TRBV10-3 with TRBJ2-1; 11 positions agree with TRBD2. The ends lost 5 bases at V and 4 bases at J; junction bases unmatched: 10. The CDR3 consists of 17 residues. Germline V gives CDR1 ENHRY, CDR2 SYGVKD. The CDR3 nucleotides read TGTGCCATCAGTTTTAGCGGGGGGGCCGGGGTTTACAATGAGCAGTTCTTC. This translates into CAISFSGGAGVYNEQFF.

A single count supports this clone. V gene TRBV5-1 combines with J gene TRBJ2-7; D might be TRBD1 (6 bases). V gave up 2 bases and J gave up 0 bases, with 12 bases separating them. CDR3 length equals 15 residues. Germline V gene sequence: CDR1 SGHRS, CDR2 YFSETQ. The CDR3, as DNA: TGCGCCAGCAGCTTCCGCAGGGGCCCCTCCTACGAGCAGTACTTC. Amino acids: CASSFRRGPSYEQYF.

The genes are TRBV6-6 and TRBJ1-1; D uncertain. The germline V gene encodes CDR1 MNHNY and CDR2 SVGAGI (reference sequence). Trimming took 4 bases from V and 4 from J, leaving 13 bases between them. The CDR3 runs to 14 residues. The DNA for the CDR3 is TGTGCCAGCAGTTTTAACCCCTGGAGCACTGAAGCTTTCTTT. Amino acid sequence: CASSFNPWSTEAFF.